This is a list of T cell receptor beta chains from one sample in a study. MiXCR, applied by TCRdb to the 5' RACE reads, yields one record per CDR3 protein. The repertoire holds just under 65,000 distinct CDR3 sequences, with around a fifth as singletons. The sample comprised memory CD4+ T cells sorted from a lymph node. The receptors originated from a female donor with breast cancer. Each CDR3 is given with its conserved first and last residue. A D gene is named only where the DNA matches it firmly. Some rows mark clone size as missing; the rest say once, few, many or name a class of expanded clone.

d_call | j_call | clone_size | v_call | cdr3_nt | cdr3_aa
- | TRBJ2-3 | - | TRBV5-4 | TGTGCCAGCAGTCGAGCGGCGGACTACACAGATACGCAGTATTTT | CASSRAADYTDTQYF
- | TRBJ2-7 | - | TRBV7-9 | TGTGCCAGCAGCTTAGCCAGGGGGGGCTCCTACGAGCAGTACTTC | CASSLARGGSYEQYF
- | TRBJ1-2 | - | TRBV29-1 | TGCAGCACATATGGAGGGGGGGAGAGGAATGGCTACACCTTC | CSTYGGGERNGYTF
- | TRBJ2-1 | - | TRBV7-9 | TGTGCCAGCAGCTCCGGGGCGGCGACATACAATGAGCAGTTCTTC | CASSSGAATYNEQFF
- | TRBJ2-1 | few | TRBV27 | TGTGCCAGCAGTCGCAAAGGAAACACAGGTTACGGGGGTTTGAATGAGCAGTTCTTC | CASSRKGNTGYGGLNEQFF
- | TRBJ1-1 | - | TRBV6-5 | TGTGCCAGCAGACCCGGAGACGTGAACACTGAAGCTTTCTTT | CASRPGDVNTEAFF
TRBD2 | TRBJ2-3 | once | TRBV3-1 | TGTGCCAGCAGCCAGTCTGGACTAGTTCAAGATACGCAGTATTTT | CASSQSGLVQDTQYF
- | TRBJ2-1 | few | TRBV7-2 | TGTGCCAGCAGCCTCCACAATGAGCAGTTCTTC | CASSLHNEQFF
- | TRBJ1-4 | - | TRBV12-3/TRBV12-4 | TGTGCCAGCAGTGGACCGGGAGAGCGAAAACTGTTTTTT | CASSGPGERKLFF
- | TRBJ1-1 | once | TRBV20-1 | TGCAGTGCTAGATTACACTTGGGGACTGAAGCTTTCTTT | CSARLHLGTEAFF
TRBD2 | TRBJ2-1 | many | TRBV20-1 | TGCAGTGGGCTACGGACTAGCGGATACTACAATGAGCAGTTCTTC | CSGLRTSGYYNEQFF
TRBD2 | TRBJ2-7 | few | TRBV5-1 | TGCGCCAGCAGCCCGAGCGGGAGGGCCAGGGAGCAGTACTTC | CASSPSGRAREQYF
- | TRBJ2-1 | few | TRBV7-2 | TGTGCCAGCAGCTTAGAAGCGCGCACCAACAATGAGCAGTTCTTC | CASSLEARTNNEQFF
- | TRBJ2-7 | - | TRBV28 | TGTGCCAGCATAAACGAACGAACCTACGAGCAGTACTTC | CASINERTYEQYF
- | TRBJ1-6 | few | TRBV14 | TGTGCCAGCAGGCGGTCCCAGGGATCACCCCTCCACTTT | CASRRSQGSPLHF
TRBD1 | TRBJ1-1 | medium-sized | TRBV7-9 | TGTGCCAGCAGCTTAGCAACAGGGGGGCGAGGGAACACTGAAGCTTTCTTT | CASSLATGGRGNTEAFF
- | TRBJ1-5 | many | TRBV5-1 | TGCGCCAGCGTGTCAGAGCCCCAGCATTTT | CASVSEPQHF
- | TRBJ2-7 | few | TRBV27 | TGTGCCAGCAGCCCCGCGGCGAAGCCCTACGAGCAGTACTTC | CASSPAAKPYEQYF
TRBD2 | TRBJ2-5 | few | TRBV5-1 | TGCGCCAGCAGCTTGGCGCTAGCGGAACAAGAGACCCAGTGCTTC | CASSLALAEQETQCF
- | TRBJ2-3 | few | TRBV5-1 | TGCGCCAGCAGCTCCACCGCTCCTAGCACAGATACGCAGTATTTT | CASSSTAPSTDTQYF
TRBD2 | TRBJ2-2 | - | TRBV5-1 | TGCGCCAGCAGCTTTCTCCGGGGCGGGAGCTCGTCCGGGGAGCTGTTTTTT | CASSFLRGGSSSGELFF
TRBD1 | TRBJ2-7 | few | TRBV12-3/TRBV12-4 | TGTGCCAGCAGTACCTGGCTGGACAGGGTCCACGAGCAGTACTTC | CASSTWLDRVHEQYF
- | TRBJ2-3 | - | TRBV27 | TGTGCCAGCACCAAACAGGGAGCGTCAGATACGCAGTATTTT | CASTKQGASDTQYF
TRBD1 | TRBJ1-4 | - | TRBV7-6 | TGTGCCAGCAGCTTAGCTCCAGGGACAGCAACTAATGAAAAACTGTTTTTT | CASSLAPGTATNEKLFF
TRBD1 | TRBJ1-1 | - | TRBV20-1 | TGCAGTGCGCGACAGGGGAGAAACACTGAAGCTTCCTTT | CSARQGRNTEASF
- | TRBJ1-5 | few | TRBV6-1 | TGTGCCAGCAGTGAAGGGAAATATAGCAATCAGCCCCAGCATTTT | CASSEGKYSNQPQHF
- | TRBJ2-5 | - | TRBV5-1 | TGCGCCAGCAGCTTGGTGGAGGGAGAGACCCAGTACTTC | CASSLVEGETQYF
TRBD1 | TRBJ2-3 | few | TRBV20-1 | TGCAGTGTCCCGGGACAGGCTCTGTCAGCAGATACGCAGTATTTT | CSVPGQALSADTQYF
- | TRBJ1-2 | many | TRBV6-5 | TGTGCCAGCAGTGAACCGGGACATAGTGGCTACACCTTC | CASSEPGHSGYTF
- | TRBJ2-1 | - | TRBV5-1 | TGCGCCAGCAGCTTGGGGCCGAACAATGAGCAGTTCTTC | CASSLGPNNEQFF
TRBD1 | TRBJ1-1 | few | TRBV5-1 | TGCGCCAGCAGCGAGGGGGCGGGGACTGAAGCTTTCTTT | CASSEGAGTEAFF
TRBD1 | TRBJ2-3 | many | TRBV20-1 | TGCAGTGCCCCGGACAGGGGCGGAGGCACAGATACGCAGTATTTT | CSAPDRGGGTDTQYF
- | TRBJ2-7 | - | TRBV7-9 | TGTGCCAGCAGCCCAAGGCGGGCAGACTACGAGCAGTACTTC | CASSPRRADYEQYF
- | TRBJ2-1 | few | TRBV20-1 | TGCAGTGCTAGAGATATCCATACGATCGGGGGGCGCCCCAATGAGCAGTTCTTC | CSARDIHTIGGRPNEQFF